The next 9 T cell receptor beta chains were all read from a single sample in a study of shared clonotypes between healthy human individuals (dated by TCRdb to 2019 to 2021). Libraries were made using the immunoSEQ multiplex PCR assay. Here the immuneACCESS table is served through TCRdb, limited to in-frame sequences with V and J called. Missing clones are a known gap in these copies; in checked studies unresolved V genes cover under half, and the rest lacks a known reason. Recorded for this sample are 450,000 to 650,000 clones; around 80% of them occurred a single time. More than 10% of the sample belongs to the ten largest clones. The sample taken for sequencing was PBMCs. These receptors were taken from a woman aged 40-49 years in good health. Some clones in this sample may be carry-over from other donors' samples.

This rearrangement joins TRBV7-9 to TRBJ1-1; D is possibly TRBD1 (5 bases). Germline loops: CDR1 SEHNR, CDR2 FQNEAQ (reference sequence). The V gene lost 11 bases and the J gene lost 0 bases, with 13 bases spanning the gap. The CDR3 spans 13 residues. CDR3 region: CAVRIQVNTEAFF. As DNA, the CDR3 is TGTGCCGTGCGTATACAGGTGAACACTGAAGCTTTCTTT. Combining the CDR3 with reference TRBV7-9 and TRBJ1-1 gives the whole variable domain DTGVSQNPRHKITKRGQNVTFRCDPISEHNRLYWYRQTLGQGPEFLTYFQNEAQLEKSRLLSDRFSAERPKGSFSTLEIQRTEQGDSAMYLCAVRIQVNTEAFFGQGTRLTVV.

The chain employs TRBV29-1 and TRBJ1-3; D call uncertain. Trimming took off 4 bases at V and 2 bases at J, with 6 bases between the two ends. Germline V gives CDR1 SQVTM, CDR2 ANQGSEA. CDR3 length equals 12 residues. In nucleotides, the CDR3 is TGCAGCGTTGGACGTGCTGGAAACACCATATATTTT. It codes for CSVGRAGNTIYF.

The chain recombines TRBV11-2 with TRBJ2-2; 11 bases match TRBD2. Trimming removed 5 bases from V and 7 bases from J; junction bases left unmatched: 18. Germline CDR1 and CDR2: SGHAT and FQNNGV. The CDR3 runs 19 residues. CDR3 amino acids: CASSPWGITSGRRGGELFF. CDR3 nucleotides: TGTGCCAGCAGCCCATGGGGCATCACTAGCGGGAGAAGGGGCGGGGAGCTGTTTTTT.

This chain uses TRBV6-1 with TRBJ1-1; 8 bases align to TRBD1. This CDR3 is built from 15 residues. J was trimmed by 2 bases and V by 8 bases; bases with no gene match: 10. Germline CDR1 is MNHNS and CDR2 is SASEGT. The CDR3 is CASAPQGVGNTEAFF. CDR3 nucleotide sequence: TGTGCCAGCGCCCCACAGGGGGTGGGCAACACTGAAGCTTTCTTT.

The chain is built from TRBV7-2 and TRBJ1-2; a weak D match, TRBD1 (5 bases). Trimming pared 1 base from V and 8 bases from J, leaving 14 bases between. The CDR3 sequence is 14 residues long. Germline CDR1 SGHTA, CDR2 FQGNSA. In DNA, the CDR3 is TGTGCCAGCAGCTTAGAATCCTCGAGGGGCGGCTACACCTTC. Its protein product is CASSLESSRGGYTF.

The chain is built from TRBV28 and TRBJ1-4; D gene unclear. The CDR3 spans 19 residues. The germline V gene encodes CDR1 MDHEN and CDR2 SYDVKM. Trimming stripped 3 bases from V and 12 bases from J, with 32 bases between. The CDR3: CASSLGLGRGGGVEGELFF. DNA for the CDR3: TGTGCCAGCAGTTTGGGCCTCGGCCGGGGAGGCGGGGTGGAGGGAGAACTGTTTTTT.

This clone was observed a handful of times. The V call is TRBV29-1, the J call TRBJ1-2; TRBD1 agrees at 8 bases. Germline values: CDR1 SQVTM, CDR2 ANQGSEA. V lost 1 base, J lost 7 bases, and 8 bases stayed unmatched. The length of the CDR3 is 14 residues. The CDR3 nucleotides are TGCAGCGTTGAAGGGCAGGGGGCGCGGAGTGGCTACACCTTC. This sequence encodes CSVEGQGARSGYTF.

This chain links TRBV11-2 with TRBJ1-1, with a weak D call TRBD1 (5 bases). The CDR3 has 15 residues. V lost 2 bases and J lost 3, with 13 bases in between. Germline-derived CDR1 and CDR2 are SGHAT and FQNNGV. The CDR3 region has the DNA TGTGCCAGCAGCTTAACCGGGGCATTGTACACTGAAGCTTTCTTT. This translates into CASSLTGALYTEAFF. Based on the CDR3 plus reference TRBV11-2 and TRBJ1-1, the full variable domain is EAGVAQSPRYKIIEKRQSVAFWCNPISGHATLYWYQQILGQGPKLLIQFQNNGVVDDSQLPKDRFSAERLKGVDSTLKIQPAKLEDSAVYLCASSLTGALYTEAFFGQGTRLTVV.

This clone was observed once. The chain couples TRBV6-1 to TRBJ2-7; D is ambiguous. The CDR3 sequence is 14 residues long. The V gene lost 4 bases and the J gene lost 3 bases, with 13 bases spanning the gap. CDR1 is MNHNS and CDR2 is SASEGT in the germline V gene. CDR3 protein: CASSATYFNYEQYF. Written as DNA, the CDR3 is TGTGCCAGCAGTGCGACGTACTTTAACTACGAGCAGTACTTC.